The 11 T cell receptor beta chains presented below share a single source sample, sequenced in a study of response to subunit inactivated influenza vaccine. MiXCR, applied by TCRdb to the RT-PCR reads, yields one record per CDR3 protein. The sample lists 550,000 to 800,000 distinct CDR3 sequences; 14% were seen once. The specimen was PBMCs from blood, collected less than 15 days before vaccination. The source of these receptors is a man aged 45 to 65 who received an inactivated influenza vaccine.

This clonotype was observed many times. V and J are TRBV7-9 and TRBJ2-5; TRBD2 is a possible D gene (6 bases). Germline CDR1 reads SEHNR; CDR2 reads FQNEAQ (reference sequence). This CDR3 is 17 amino acids long. The V end was cut by 2 bases, the J end by 9 bases, with 25 bases between. CDR3 sequence reads: CASSLRSWDSQDLSQYF. DNA for the CDR3: TGTGCCAGCAGCTTAAGGTCCTGGGACTCCCAAGATTTGTCCCAGTACTTC.

This chain links TRBV14 with TRBJ2-1; D is undetermined. Between the trimmed V and J ends, which lost 1 base and 6 bases, there was a span of 10 bases. The CDR3 has 14 amino acids. Germline loops: CDR1 SGHDN, CDR2 FVKESK. CDR3 amino acids: CASSQVQRLNEQFF. CDR3 bases: TGTGCCAGCAGCCAAGTTCAGCGTCTCAATGAGCAGTTCTTC. Full variable domain (missing parts from reference TRBV14 and TRBJ2-1): EAGVTQFPSHSVIEKGQTVTLRCDPISGHDNLYWYRRVMGKEIKFLLHFVKESKQDESGMPNNRFLAERTGGTYSTLKVQPAELEDSGVYFCASSQVQRLNEQFFGPGTRLTVL.

In its sample, this clonotype was seen many times. The rearrangement uses TRBV7-9 and TRBJ1-3; D call uncertain. Germline-derived CDR1 and CDR2 are SEHNR and FQNEAQ (reference sequence). This CDR3 is built from 15 residues. Between the trimmed V and J ends, which lost 1 base and 0 bases, there was a span of 7 bases. CDR3 sequence: CASSLGPSSGNTIYF. The CDR3 DNA sequence: TGTGCCAGCAGCTTAGGACCAAGCTCTGGAAACACCATATATTTT.

This clonotype showed up just a few times. The rearrangement joins TRBV7-2 to TRBJ2-3; D may be TRBD1 (6 bases). Germline-derived CDR1 and CDR2 are SGHTA and FQGNSA. V lost 5 bases and J lost 4, with 19 bases in between. The length of the CDR3 is 16 residues. CDR3 in DNA: TGTGCCAGCAGCCAGTACAGGGTGTCCATGGCAGATACGCAGTATTTT. It is translated as CASSQYRVSMADTQYF. Drawing the rest from reference TRBV7-2 and TRBJ2-3, the complete variable domain is GAGVSQSPSNKVTEKGKDVELRCDPISGHTALYWYRQSLGQGLEFLIYFQGNSAPDKSGLPSDRFSAERTGGSVSTLTIQRTQQEDSAVYLCASSQYRVSMADTQYFGPGTRLTVL.

This clonotype was seen only a few times. This chain joins TRBV20-1 and TRBJ2-7; D is perhaps TRBD2 (5 bases). The germline V and J ends were trimmed by 3 bases and 7 bases, with 10 bases remaining between them. Germline values: CDR1 DFQATT, CDR2 SNEGSKA (reference sequence). The CDR3 is 11 residues long. The CDR3 coding sequence is TGCAGTGCTAGCGGCGGGCTGGAGCAGTACTTC. Protein: CSASGGLEQYF.

There are many counts of this clonotype. The chain couples TRBV5-1 to TRBJ1-1, with D unclear. Trimming left V 1 base short and J 0 bases short, with 4 bases between. The CDR3 sequence is 13 residues long. CDR1 and CDR2 from the germline V gene are SGHRS and YFSETQ. In DNA, the CDR3 is TGCGCCAGCAGCTTGCAGCTGAACACTGAAGCTTTCTTT. Its protein product is CASSLQLNTEAFF.

J is TRBJ2-7 and V is TRBV9; D unclear. The ends were cut back, 4 bases at V and 5 bases at J, with 19 bases in the middle. The germline gives CDR1 SGDLS, CDR2 YYNGEE. The CDR3 is made up of 15 amino acids. Written as DNA, the CDR3 is TGTGCCAGCAGCCCCCCACGGGCTCGTATCGACGAGCAGTACTTC. It specifies CASSPPRARIDEQYF.

This clonotype has a count of ten or more. The V and J genes are TRBV29-1 and TRBJ1-1, with 8 bases identical to TRBD1. Germline CDR1 and CDR2: SQVTM and ANQGSEA. Losses at the gene ends were 5 bases for V and 3 bases for J; bases not matched to a gene: 5. The CDR3 contains 13 residues. CDR3 amino acids: CSVIPGQDTEAFF. CDR3 nucleotides: TGCAGCGTTATACCGGGACAGGACACTGAAGCTTTCTTT.

The V call is TRBV6-2 or TRBV6-3, the J call TRBJ2-5, with 9 bases matching TRBD2. With V trimmed by 7 bases and J by 5 bases, 8 bases remained unmatched. The germline gives CDR1 MNHEY, CDR2 SVGEGT. The CDR3 is 14 amino acids. DNA for the CDR3: TGTGCCAGCATTTATGCAGCGGGAGGCGAGACCCAGTACTTC. Its translation is CASIYAAGGETQYF.

This clonotype has more than one count but fewer than ten. The chain is built from TRBV6-5 and TRBJ2-1; unclear D gene. V was trimmed by 2 bases and J by 0 bases, leaving 8 bases between them. The CDR3 totals 15 residues. Germline-derived CDR1 and CDR2 are MNHEY and SVGAGI. The CDR3 sequence: CASSYGRNSYNEQFF. For the CDR3, the DNA is TGTGCCAGCAGTTACGGTCGCAACTCCTACAATGAGCAGTTCTTC.

This clonotype was picked up a small number of times. The V gene is TRBV12-3 or TRBV12-4, the J gene TRBJ1-2, with D possibly being TRBD1 (5 bases). This CDR3 has 13 residues. Deletions cut 3 bases from V and 8 bases from J, with 13 bases between. CDR3 sequence: CASSFFGGVGYTF. For the CDR3, the DNA is TGTGCCAGCAGTTTTTTTGGAGGGGTGGGCTACACCTTC.